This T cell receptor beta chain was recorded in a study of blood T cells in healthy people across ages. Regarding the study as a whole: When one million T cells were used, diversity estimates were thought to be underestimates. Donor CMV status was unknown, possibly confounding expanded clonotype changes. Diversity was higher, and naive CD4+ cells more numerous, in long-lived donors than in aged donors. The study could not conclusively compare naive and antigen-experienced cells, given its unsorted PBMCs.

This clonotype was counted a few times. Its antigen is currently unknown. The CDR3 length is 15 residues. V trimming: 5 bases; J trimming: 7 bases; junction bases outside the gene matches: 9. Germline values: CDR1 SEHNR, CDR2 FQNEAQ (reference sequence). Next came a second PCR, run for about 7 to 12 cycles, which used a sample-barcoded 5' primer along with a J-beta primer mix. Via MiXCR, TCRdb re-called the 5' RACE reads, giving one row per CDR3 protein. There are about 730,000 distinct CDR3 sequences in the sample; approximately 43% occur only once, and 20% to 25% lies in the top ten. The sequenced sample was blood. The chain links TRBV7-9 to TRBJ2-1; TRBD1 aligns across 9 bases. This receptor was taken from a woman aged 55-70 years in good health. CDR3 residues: CASSGPETGGNEQFF. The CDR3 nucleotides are TGTGCCAGCAGCGGCCCCGAGACAGGGGGAAATGAGCAGTTCTTC. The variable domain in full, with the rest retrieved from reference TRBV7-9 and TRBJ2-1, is DTGVSQNPRHKITKRGQNVTFRCDPISEHNRLYWYRQTLGQGPEFLTYFQNEAQLEKSRLLSDRFSAERPKGSFSTLEIQRTEQGDSAMYLCASSGPETGGNEQFFGPGTRLTVL.